This TCR beta chain was sequenced for a study of neurological immune-mediated disorders. Overall study context: For the roughly 35 multiple sclerosis patients, the disease was relapsing-remitting in around 31 and secondary progressive in 3.

TCRdb re-called the 5' RACE reads with MiXCR, one entry per CDR3 protein. The repertoire holds tens of thousands of distinct CDR3 sequences, with 3% to 4.5% as singletons. To note about this clonotype: Its matching antigen is unknown. The junction does not match germline at one end; this may be a read error.

Whole-study findings and limits: TCR-beta repertoires seemed private in all groups, with no expanded CDR3 amino acid sequences shared. Grouping of repertoires by phylogeny put those of 18 of 34 multiple sclerosis patients into a single related-CDR3 cluster, a possible signature. Healthy controls had more TCR clonal expansion than multiple sclerosis, which showed the least, whereas HTLV-1-associated myelopathy showed the most.

This CDR3 comprises 12 residues. Germline CDR1 DFQATT, CDR2 SNEGSKA (reference sequence). What was sequenced was CD4+ T cells from blood. The V and J genes are TRBV20-1 and TRBJ2-2, with D possibly being TRBD1 (5 bases). The source is a woman aged 40 to 55 with multiple sclerosis. CDR3 protein: CSVRQYTRELFF. The CDR3 DNA reads TGCAGCGTTAGACAGTACACCAGGGAGCTGTTTTTT.